This T cell receptor (beta chain) was identified during a study of identical twins. Trimming removed 4 bases from V and 3 bases from J; junction bases left unmatched: 5. CDR3 length: 15 residues. Per germline, CDR1 SGHTA and CDR2 FQGNSA. This clonotype was found many times. Using its own MiXCR run on the 5' RACE reads, TCRdb lists one record per CDR3 protein. This sample has some 560,000 distinct CDR3 sequences, with around 9.6% found just once. The same specimen was also included in a second study, on yellow fever vaccine responses in identical twins.

Sequenced sample: PBMCs. This TCR came from a woman in her late teens or twenties in good health. The rearrangement uses TRBV7-2 and TRBJ2-7; 11 bases agree with TRBD1. CDR3 nucleotide sequence: TGTGCCAGCAGCTCCTCCGGGACAGGGGGCTACGAGCAGTACTTC. Residues: CASSSSGTGGYEQYF.